This is a list of T cell receptor beta chains from one sample in a study of neoadjuvant anti-PD-1 for oral cavity cancer. TCRdb's copy holds only in-frame clones and misses some; the assay was immunoSEQ multiplex PCR. The sample includes roughly 9,600 clones, approximately 68% of them seen just once. The sequencing used PBMCs, collected after nivolumab (anti-PD-1) treatment. The source is a person between 40 and 85 years old with oral cavity squamous cell carcinoma. Both conserved end residues are part of each CDR3. The order of the fields is V gene, clone size, J gene, D gene, CDR3 protein, CDR3 DNA. D genes are given only for firm matches. A clone size is listed for some rows: how often the clone was seen (once, few, many), or a class if it is expanded.

TRBV7-9	NA	TRBJ1-2	NA	CASSLINYGYTF	TGTGCCAGCAGCTTAATTAACTATGGCTACACCTTC
TRBV6-1	once	TRBJ2-5	TRBD1	CASSGTGLQTQYF	TGTGCCAGCAGCGGGACAGGGTTGCAGACCCAGTACTTC
TRBV4-2	NA	TRBJ2-1	TRBD1	CASSQTGTGSNEQFF	TGTGCCAGCAGCCAGACCGGGACAGGCAGCAATGAGCAGTTCTTC
TRBV19	NA	TRBJ2-1	TRBD2	CASSEYSGMGEQFF	TGTGCCAGTAGTGAATATAGCGGGATGGGTGAGCAGTTCTTC
TRBV5-4	NA	TRBJ1-2	NA	CASSLGPGGYTF	TGTGCCAGCAGCTTGGGGCCCGGCGGCTACACCTTC
TRBV27	NA	TRBJ2-7	TRBD2	CASSLAGVDYEQYF	TGTGCCAGCAGCCTAGCGGGAGTGGATTACGAGCAGTATTTC
TRBV5-4	NA	TRBJ1-2	NA	CASSLNSNYGYTF	TGTGCCAGCAGCTTGAACTCCAACTATGGCTACACCTTC
TRBV10-1	NA	TRBJ2-7	NA	CASSDTSEQYF	TGCGCCAGCAGTGATACTTCCGAGCAGTACTTC
TRBV7-2	NA	TRBJ2-5	NA	CASGAGGSGETQYF	TGTGCCAGCGGGGCAGGGGGTAGCGGGGAGACCCAGTACTTC
TRBV11-2	NA	TRBJ1-1	NA	CASSFAPMNTEAFF	TGTGCCAGCAGCTTCGCACCGATGAACACTGAAGCTTTCTTT
TRBV6-4	NA	TRBJ2-6	TRBD1	CASSVDRGGNVLTF	TGTGCCAGCAGTGTGGACAGGGGAGGGAACGTCCTGACTTTC
TRBV14	NA	TRBJ1-2	TRBD1	CASSRKRGAGGFDGYTF	TGTGCCAGCAGCCGAAAAAGAGGGGCAGGGGGTTTCGATGGCTACACCTTC
TRBV19	NA	TRBJ1-5	NA	CASSRSGGDQPQHF	TGTGCCAGTAGTAGATCTGGGGGCGATCAGCCCCAGCATTTT
TRBV6-4	NA	TRBJ2-7	TRBD1	CASSMGQGATYEQYF	TGTGCCAGCAGCATGGGACAGGGGGCTACCTACGAGCAGTACTTC
TRBV7-9	NA	TRBJ1-1	NA	CASSLSPGTEAFF	TGTGCCAGCAGCTTATCCCCGGGAACTGAAGCTTTCTTT
TRBV29-1	NA	TRBJ2-3	NA	CSVVGGAIDTQYF	TGCAGCGTTGTAGGGGGGGCGATAGATACGCAGTATTTT
TRBV6-4	NA	TRBJ2-1	TRBD2	CASSAGGSYNEQFF	TGTGCCAGCAGTGCGGGGGGCTCCTACAATGAGCAGTTCTTC
TRBV19	once	TRBJ2-7	NA	CVSTPRPPYEQYF	TGTGTCAGTACACCACGGCCCCCCTACGAGCAGTACTTC
TRBV23-1	few	TRBJ1-5	NA	CAESQPQHF	TGCGCCGAGAGCCAGCCCCAGCATTTT
TRBV30	once	TRBJ2-1	NA	CAWRRQMGYNEQFF	TGTGCCTGGAGGCGGCAGATGGGCTACAATGAGCAGTTCTTC
TRBV14	NA	TRBJ1-2	NA	CASSFWPGKNGYTF	TGTGCCAGCAGCTTCTGGCCCGGAAAAAATGGCTACACCTTC
TRBV13	NA	TRBJ2-1	TRBD2	CASSPGLAATRRFF	TGTGCCAGCAGCCCGGGACTAGCGGCTACAAGAAGGTTCTTC
TRBV5-5	few	TRBJ1-6	NA	CASSPEGNSPLHF	TGTGCCAGCAGCCCCGAGGGAAATTCACCCCTCCACTTT
TRBV4-1	NA	TRBJ1-2	TRBD1	CASSQEGTGDGYTF	TGCGCCAGCAGCCAGGAAGGGACAGGGGATGGCTACACCTTC
TRBV6-5	NA	TRBJ1-1	TRBD1	CASRWRQGSRTEAFF	TGTGCCAGCAGATGGAGACAGGGTTCAAGGACTGAAGCTTTCTTT
TRBV19	NA	TRBJ1-1	NA	CASSISGGMNTEAFF	TGTGCCAGTAGTATTAGTGGGGGCATGAACACTGAAGCTTTCTTT
TRBV5-1	NA	TRBJ2-2	NA	CASSLGGRVNTGELFF	TGCGCCAGCAGCCTGGGAGGACGGGTGAACACCGGGGAGCTGTTTTTT
TRBV7-3	NA	TRBJ2-7	NA	CASSSGTIGPYF	TGTGCCAGCAGCTCAGGGACCATCGGGCCGTACTTC
TRBV2	NA	TRBJ2-5	NA	CASSSHSISGETQYF	TGTGCCAGCAGTTCCCACAGTATATCCGGAGAGACCCAGTACTTC
TRBV18	few	TRBJ1-1	NA	CASSPGQPNTEAFF	TGTGCCAGCTCACCTGGACAGCCGAACACTGAAGCTTTCTTT
TRBV5-4	NA	TRBJ2-1	NA	CASSWERRQQFF	TGTGCCAGCAGCTGGGAGAGACGGCAGCAGTTCTTC
TRBV5-6	NA	TRBJ2-3	TRBD2	CASSSSGMSTDTQYF	TGTGCCAGCAGCTCTAGCGGGATGAGCACAGATACGCAGTATTTT
TRBV7-9	NA	TRBJ2-2	TRBD2	CASSSSGRDTGELFF	TGTGCCAGCAGCTCAAGCGGGAGGGACACCGGGGAGCTGTTTTTT
TRBV7-6	once	TRBJ2-5	TRBD2	CASSLGTSGGYQETQYF	TGTGCCAGCAGCTTAGGGACTAGCGGGGGGTACCAAGAGACCCAGTACTTC
TRBV7-9	NA	TRBJ1-1	NA	CASSTGAKDTEAFF	TGTGCCAGCAGCACCGGAGCTAAGGACACTGAAGCTTTCTTT
TRBV5-1	NA	TRBJ2-7	NA	CASRSNRESYEQYF	TGCGCCAGCAGGTCCAACAGGGAATCCTACGAGCAGTACTTC
TRBV28	NA	TRBJ2-5	NA	CASSLSGETQYF	TGTGCCAGCAGTTTATCCGGAGAGACCCAGTACTTC
TRBV5-4	few	TRBJ2-2	TRBD2	CASQGASGGSTGELFF	TGTGCCAGCCAGGGGGCTAGCGGGGGCTCCACCGGGGAGCTGTTTTTT
TRBV4-2	NA	TRBJ1-1	NA	CASSQAKANTEAFF	TGTGCCAGCAGCCAAGCAAAGGCGAACACTGAAGCTTTCTTT
TRBV6-5	NA	TRBJ2-7	NA	CASSLTSSYEQYF	TGTGCCAGCAGTCTTACTAGCTCCTACGAGCAGTACTTC
TRBV7-9	NA	TRBJ1-5	NA	CASSRDGINQPQHF	TGTGCCAGCAGTCGTGACGGAATCAATCAGCCCCAGCATTTT
TRBV2	NA	TRBJ2-7	NA	CASSATRSYEQYF	TGTGCCAGCAGTGCGACACGATCCTACGAGCAGTACTTC
TRBV7-3	NA	TRBJ2-1	NA	CASSISGHSYNEQFF	TGTGCCAGCAGCATCAGCGGGCACTCGTACAATGAGCAGTTCTTC
TRBV10-3	NA	TRBJ2-7	NA	CAISEFDYEQYF	TGTGCCATCAGTGAATTTGACTACGAGCAGTACTTC
TRBV5-1	NA	TRBJ2-2	TRBD2	CASSLVSGSTGELFF	TGCGCCAGCAGCTTGGTTAGCGGGTCCACCGGGGAGCTGTTTTTT
TRBV7-9	NA	TRBJ2-7	TRBD1	CASSNYRGPSYEQYF	TGTGCCAGCAGCAACTACAGGGGTCCTTCCTACGAGCAGTACTTC